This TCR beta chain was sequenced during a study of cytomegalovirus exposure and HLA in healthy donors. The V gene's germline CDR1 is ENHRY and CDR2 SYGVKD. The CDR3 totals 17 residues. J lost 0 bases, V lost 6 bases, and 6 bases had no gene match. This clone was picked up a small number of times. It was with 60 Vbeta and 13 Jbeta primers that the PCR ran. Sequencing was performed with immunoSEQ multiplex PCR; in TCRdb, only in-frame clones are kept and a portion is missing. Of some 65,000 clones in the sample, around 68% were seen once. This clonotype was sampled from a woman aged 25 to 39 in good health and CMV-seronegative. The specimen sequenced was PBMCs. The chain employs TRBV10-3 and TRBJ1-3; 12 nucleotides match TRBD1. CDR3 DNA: TGTGCCATCAGCCCGGGACAGGGGGCCAGCTCTGGAAACACCATATATTTT. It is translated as CAISPGQGASSGNTIYF.